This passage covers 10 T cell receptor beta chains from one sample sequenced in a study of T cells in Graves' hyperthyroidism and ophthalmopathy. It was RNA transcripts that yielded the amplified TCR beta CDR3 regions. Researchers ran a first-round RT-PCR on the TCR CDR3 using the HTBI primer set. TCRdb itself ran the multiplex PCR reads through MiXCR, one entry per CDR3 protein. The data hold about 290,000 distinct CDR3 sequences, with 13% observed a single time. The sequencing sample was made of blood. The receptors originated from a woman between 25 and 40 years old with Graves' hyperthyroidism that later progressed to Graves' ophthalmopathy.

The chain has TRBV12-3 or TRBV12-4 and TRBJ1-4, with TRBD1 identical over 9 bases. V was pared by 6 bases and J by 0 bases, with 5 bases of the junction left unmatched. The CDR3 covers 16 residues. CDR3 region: CASSLRQGATNEKLFF. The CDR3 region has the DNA TGTGCCAGCAGCTTACGACAGGGGGCAACTAATGAAAAACTGTTTTTT.

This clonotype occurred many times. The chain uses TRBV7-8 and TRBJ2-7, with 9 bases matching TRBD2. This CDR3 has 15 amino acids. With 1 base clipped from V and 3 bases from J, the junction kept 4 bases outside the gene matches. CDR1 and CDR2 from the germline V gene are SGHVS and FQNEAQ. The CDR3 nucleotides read TGTGCCAGCAGCTTAGAGGTGACTAGCGGCTACGAGCAGTACTTC. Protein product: CASSLEVTSGYEQYF.

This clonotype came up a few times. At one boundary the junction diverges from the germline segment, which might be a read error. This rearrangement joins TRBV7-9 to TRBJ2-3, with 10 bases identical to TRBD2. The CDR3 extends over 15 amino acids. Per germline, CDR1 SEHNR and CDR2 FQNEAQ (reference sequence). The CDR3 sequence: CASSVAGGGTDTQYF. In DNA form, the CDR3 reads TGTGCCAGCAGCGTAGCGGGAGGAGGGACAGATACGCAGTATTTT.

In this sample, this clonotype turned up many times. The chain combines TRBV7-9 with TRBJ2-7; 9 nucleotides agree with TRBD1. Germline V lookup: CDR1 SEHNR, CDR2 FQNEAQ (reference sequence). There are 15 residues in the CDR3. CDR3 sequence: CAVGSPDRGDHEQYF. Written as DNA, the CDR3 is TGTGCAGTGGGGTCTCCGGACAGGGGTGATCACGAGCAGTACTTC.

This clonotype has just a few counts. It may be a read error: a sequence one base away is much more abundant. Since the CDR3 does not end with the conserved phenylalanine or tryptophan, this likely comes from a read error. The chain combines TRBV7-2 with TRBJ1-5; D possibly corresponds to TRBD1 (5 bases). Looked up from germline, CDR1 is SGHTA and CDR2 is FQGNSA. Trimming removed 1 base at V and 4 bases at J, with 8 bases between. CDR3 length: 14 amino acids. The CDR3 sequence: CASSLGGFNQPQHL. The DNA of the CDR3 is TGTGCCAGCAGCTTAGGGGGCTTTAATCAGCCCCAGCATCTT.

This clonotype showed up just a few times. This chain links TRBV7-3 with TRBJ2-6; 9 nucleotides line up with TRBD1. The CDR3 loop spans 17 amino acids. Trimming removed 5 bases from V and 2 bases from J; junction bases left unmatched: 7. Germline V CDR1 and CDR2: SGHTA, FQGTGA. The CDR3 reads CASSLNRGQAGANVLTF. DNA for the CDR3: TGTGCCAGCAGCCTCAACAGGGGGCAGGCTGGGGCCAACGTCCTGACTTTC. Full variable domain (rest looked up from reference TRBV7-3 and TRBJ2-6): GAGVSQTPSNKVTEKGKYVELRCDPISGHTALYWYRQSLGQGPEFLIYFQGTGAADDSGLPNDRFFAVRPEGSVSTLKIQRTERGDSAVYLCASSLNRGQAGANVLTFGAGSRLTVL.

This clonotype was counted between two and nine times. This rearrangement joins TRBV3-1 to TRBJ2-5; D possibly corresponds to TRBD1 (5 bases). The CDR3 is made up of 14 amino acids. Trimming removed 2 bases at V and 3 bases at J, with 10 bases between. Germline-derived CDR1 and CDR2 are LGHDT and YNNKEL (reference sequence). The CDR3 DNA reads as TGTGCCAGCAGCCAATTCGCCAGGGAAGAGACCCAGTACTTC. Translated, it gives CASSQFAREETQYF.

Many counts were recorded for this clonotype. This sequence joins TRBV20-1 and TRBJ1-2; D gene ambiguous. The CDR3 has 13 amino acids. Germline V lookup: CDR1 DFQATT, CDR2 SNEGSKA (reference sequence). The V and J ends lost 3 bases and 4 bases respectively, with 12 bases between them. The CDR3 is CSARETVGYGYTF. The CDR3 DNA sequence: TGCAGTGCTAGGGAAACAGTGGGCTATGGCTACACCTTC.

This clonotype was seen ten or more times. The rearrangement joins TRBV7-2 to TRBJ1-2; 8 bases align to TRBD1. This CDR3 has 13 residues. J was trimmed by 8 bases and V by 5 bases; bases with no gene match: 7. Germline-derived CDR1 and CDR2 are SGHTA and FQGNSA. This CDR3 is CASSSGQGLGYTF. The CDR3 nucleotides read TGTGCCAGCAGCAGCGGACAGGGTCTGGGCTACACCTTC.

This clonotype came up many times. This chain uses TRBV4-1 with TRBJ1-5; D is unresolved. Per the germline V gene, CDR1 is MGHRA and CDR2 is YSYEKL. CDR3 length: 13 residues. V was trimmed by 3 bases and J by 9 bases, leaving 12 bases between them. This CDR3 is CASSHTLVRPQHF. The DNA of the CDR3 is TGCGCCAGCAGCCATACATTGGTTCGGCCCCAGCATTTT.